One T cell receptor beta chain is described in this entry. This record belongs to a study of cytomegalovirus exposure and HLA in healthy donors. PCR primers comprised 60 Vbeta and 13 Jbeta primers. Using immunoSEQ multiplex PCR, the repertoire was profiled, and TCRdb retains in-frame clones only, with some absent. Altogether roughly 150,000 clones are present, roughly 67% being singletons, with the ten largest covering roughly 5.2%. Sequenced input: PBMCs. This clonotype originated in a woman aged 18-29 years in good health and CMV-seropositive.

DNA of the CDR3: TGTGCCAGCTCGTGGACAGCTGGAAACACCATATATTTT. Encoded protein: CASSWTAGNTIYF. The chain employs TRBV27 and TRBJ1-3; TRBD1 might be the D (6 bases). The CDR3 is 13 residues long. Germline CDR1 is MNHEY and CDR2 is SMNVEV (reference sequence). Trimming removed 8 bases from V and 2 bases from J, with 10 bases in between.